Listed below are T cell receptor beta chains from one sample, sequenced in a study of T-cell memory formation after mild COVID-19. TCRdb called the 5' RACE reads again in MiXCR, with one record for every CDR3 protein. The sample lists more than 250,000 distinct CDR3 sequences; under 20% were seen once. Sequencing used PBMCs or a T cell subset sorted from them (not recorded which). Receptors were obtained from a young man who had mild COVID-19 (a few samples of this study predate the infection). Cell type and time point are not known. The CDR3 runs from the conserved cysteine through the conserved F or W.

TRBV24-1	TRBJ2-1	CATSDFPDRNNEQFF
TRBV19	TRBJ1-2	CASIGVGGYTF
TRBV24-1	TRBJ1-1	CATRRQGRTEAFF
TRBV6-4	TRBJ2-2	CASRQRGNTGELFF
TRBV3-1	TRBJ1-1	CASSQNENTEAFF
TRBV7-2	TRBJ2-2	CASSSVVTGELFF
TRBV6-2/TRBV6-3	TRBJ2-3	CASWALGDTQYF
TRBV7-3	TRBJ1-1	CASSPDPPGNTEAFF
TRBV5-1	TRBJ2-1	CASSLAGTSGGYNEQFF
TRBV4-3	TRBJ1-6	CASSQDSVSSSYNSPLHF
TRBV7-2	TRBJ1-4	CASSPGRANEKLFF
TRBV5-1	TRBJ1-2	CASSGDRDTYGYTF
TRBV25-1	TRBJ1-1	CASSHSGNTEAFF
TRBV6-1	TRBJ1-3	CASSWDRISGNTIYF
TRBV25-1	TRBJ1-2	CATSSAQGAQGYTF
TRBV7-2	TRBJ1-2	CASSSGTSTRSGYTF
TRBV12-3/TRBV12-4	TRBJ2-3	CASVLGGRTQYF
TRBV3-1	TRBJ2-7	CASSGGLPPYEQYF
TRBV6-6	TRBJ1-1	CASSYSEQPEAFF
TRBV4-2	TRBJ1-4	CASSQEDRTNEKLFF
TRBV9	TRBJ1-2	CASSVAAGTPGGYTF
TRBV5-1	TRBJ2-5	CASSFQGQGQETQYF
TRBV7-2	TRBJ2-3	CASSLPRTGPTDTQYF
TRBV7-9	TRBJ1-1	CASTDDRGGTEAFF